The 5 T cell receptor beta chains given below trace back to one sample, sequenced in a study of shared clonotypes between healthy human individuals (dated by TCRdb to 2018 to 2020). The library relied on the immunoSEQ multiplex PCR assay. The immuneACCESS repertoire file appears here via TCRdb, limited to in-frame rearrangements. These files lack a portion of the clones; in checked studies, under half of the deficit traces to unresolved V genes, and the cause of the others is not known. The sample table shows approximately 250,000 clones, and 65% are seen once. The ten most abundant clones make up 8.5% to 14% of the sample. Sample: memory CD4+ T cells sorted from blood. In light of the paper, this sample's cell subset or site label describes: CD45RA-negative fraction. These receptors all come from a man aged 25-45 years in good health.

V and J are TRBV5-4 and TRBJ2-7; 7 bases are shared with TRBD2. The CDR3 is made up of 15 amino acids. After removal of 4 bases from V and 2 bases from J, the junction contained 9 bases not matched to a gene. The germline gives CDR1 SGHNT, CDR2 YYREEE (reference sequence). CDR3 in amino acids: CASSTGLGLTYEQYF. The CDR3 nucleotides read TGTGCCAGCAGCACCGGACTAGGTCTAACCTACGAGCAGTACTTC.

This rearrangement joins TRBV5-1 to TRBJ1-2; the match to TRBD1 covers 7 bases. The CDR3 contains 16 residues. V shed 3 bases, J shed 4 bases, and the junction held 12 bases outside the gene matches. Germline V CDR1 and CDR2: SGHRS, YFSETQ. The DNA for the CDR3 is TGCGCCAGCAGCTCCCTCCCGGGACAGCCCGCCTATGGCTACACCTTC. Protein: CASSSLPGQPAYGYTF.

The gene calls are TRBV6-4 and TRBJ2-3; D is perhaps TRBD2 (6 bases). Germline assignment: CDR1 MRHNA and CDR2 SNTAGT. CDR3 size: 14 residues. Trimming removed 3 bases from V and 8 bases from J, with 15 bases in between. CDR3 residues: CASSEGTSTRTQYF. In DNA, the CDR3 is TGTGCCAGCAGTGAAGGGACTTCCACCCGTACGCAGTATTTT.

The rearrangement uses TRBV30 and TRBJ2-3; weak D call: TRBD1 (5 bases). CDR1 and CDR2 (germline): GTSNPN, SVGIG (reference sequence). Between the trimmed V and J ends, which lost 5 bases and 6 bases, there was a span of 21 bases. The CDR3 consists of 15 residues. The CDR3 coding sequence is TGTGCCTGGGGGCCAGGGTGGGGTCTCAGGGATACGCAGTATTTT. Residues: CAWGPGWGLRDTQYF.

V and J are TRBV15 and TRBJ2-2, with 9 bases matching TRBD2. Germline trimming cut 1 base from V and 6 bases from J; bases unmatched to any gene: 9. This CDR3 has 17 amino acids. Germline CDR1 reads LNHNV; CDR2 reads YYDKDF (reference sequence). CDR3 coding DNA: TGTGCCACCAGCAGAGGCCTAGCGGGAAATTATGCCGGGGAGCTGTTTTTT. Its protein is CATSRGLAGNYAGELFF.